These 25 T cell receptor beta chains were all obtained from the same sample, sequenced in a study of CD8+ T cells in alopecia areata listed by TCRdb under 2018. The library relied on the immunoSEQ multiplex PCR assay. To provide template for TCR sequencing, every sample had RNA extracted and reverse transcribed into cDNA. TCRdb took this table from immuneACCESS and kept in-frame rearrangements with V and J called. Such tables lack part of the clones; where checked against another copy, unresolved V genes explain under half of the gap, and the rest is unexplained. The table for this sample lists 130,000 or so clones; about 46% of them were counted only once. The ten largest clonotypes hold about 11% of the sample. Material: NKG2D-low CD8+ T cells sorted from blood. The cell subset or site label corresponds to: sorted CD8+ NKG2D-low blood T cells. These receptors all come from a human donor with alopecia areata.

The rearrangement joins TRBV14 to TRBJ2-1; D uncertain. The CDR3 covers 16 residues. Germline V gene lookup returns CDR1 SGHDN and CDR2 FVKESK. The V end was cut by 1 base, the J end by 0 bases, with 10 bases between. This CDR3 is CASSQVGSSSYNEQFF. In DNA, the CDR3 is TGTGCCAGCAGCCAAGTCGGGTCGAGCTCCTACAATGAGCAGTTCTTC.

J is TRBJ2-7 and V is TRBV4-3, with TRBD2 as a possible D gene (5 bases). Germline assignment: CDR1 LGHNA and CDR2 YSLEER. This CDR3 has 15 residues. V was clipped by 1 base and J by 2 bases, with 12 bases between them. The CDR3 DNA follows: TGCGCCAGCAGCCAAGGGGTGACTACTACCTACGAGCAGTACTTC. This gives the protein CASSQGVTTTYEQYF.

This chain uses TRBV25-1 with TRBJ2-5; no reliable D call. Per germline, CDR1 MGHDK and CDR2 SYGVNS. The CDR3 length is 13 residues. V was shortened by 1 base and J by 1 base, with 4 bases between the two germline ends. The CDR3 reads CASSEFTQETQYF. The DNA of the CDR3 is TGTGCCAGCAGTGAATTCACCCAAGAGACCCAGTACTTC.

This chain connects TRBV2 to TRBJ2-3, with 9 bases aligning to TRBD1. V was pared by 10 bases and J by 4 bases, with 3 bases of the junction left unmatched. Germline V gene lookup returns CDR1 SNHLY and CDR2 FYNNEI. The CDR3 spans 12 residues. CDR3 amino acids: CATRTGADTQYF. The CDR3 DNA reads TGTGCCACTCGGACAGGGGCAGATACGCAGTATTTT.

The CDR3 is CSVEAERGTDTQYF. CDR3 nucleotides: TGCAGCGTTGAGGCTGAGCGGGGCACAGATACGCAGTATTTT. The V gene is TRBV29-1, the J gene TRBJ2-3, with D possibly being TRBD2 (6 bases). Germline V CDR1 and CDR2: SQVTM, ANQGSEA. Trimming shortened V by 3 bases and J by 1 base, and 11 bases separated the two germline ends. The CDR3 loop spans 14 amino acids.

The chain carries TRBV29-1 and TRBJ2-7; weak D call: TRBD2 (5 bases). This CDR3 region has 12 residues. Germline V gives CDR1 SQVTM, CDR2 ANQGSEA. Trimming removed 2 bases from V and 3 bases from J, with 8 bases in between. CDR3: CSVEPGNYEQYF. The CDR3 nucleotides read TGCAGCGTTGAACCGGGGAACTACGAGCAGTACTTC.

V usage is TRBV5-1 and J usage is TRBJ1-2, with D hard to call. Germline assignment: CDR1 SGHRS and CDR2 YFSETQ. Deletions cut 4 bases from V and 7 bases from J, with 11 bases between. The CDR3 runs to 12 residues. CDR3 DNA: TGCGCCAGCAGCCCGGGAAGGGTTGGCTACACCTTC. It translates to CASSPGRVGYTF. Filled out from reference TRBV5-1 and TRBJ1-2, the complete variable domain reads KAGVTQTPRYLIKTRGQQVTLSCSPISGHRSVSWYQQTPGQGLQFLFEYFSETQRNKGNFPGRFSGRQFSNSRSEMNVSTLELGDSALYLCASSPGRVGYTFGSGTRLTVV.

Only a few counts were recorded for this clone. Other DNA sequences in the same sample also yield this CDR3. The chain combines TRBV7-9 with TRBJ2-7; D is undetermined. Trimming stripped 2 bases from V and 6 bases from J, with 8 bases between. This CDR3 is built from 12 residues. Germline CDR1 and CDR2: SEHNR and FQNEAQ (reference sequence). The CDR3 here is CASSLRPSEQYF. Here the CDR3 DNA reads TGTGCCAGCAGCTTAAGACCGTCCGAGCAGTACTTC.

CDR3 region: CSVEEVGSYGYTF. CDR3 coding DNA: TGCAGCGTTGAAGAAGTGGGGTCCTATGGCTACACCTTC. The genes are TRBV29-1 and TRBJ1-2; the D is unclear. Germline V gives CDR1 SQVTM, CDR2 ANQGSEA. The CDR3 is 13 residues long. V was clipped by 0 bases and J by 4 bases, with 9 bases between them. Combining the CDR3 with reference TRBV29-1 and TRBJ1-2 gives the whole variable domain SAVISQKPSRDICQRGTSLTIQCQVDSQVTMMFWYRQQPGQSLTLIATANQGSEATYESGFVIDKFPISRPNLTFSTLTVSNMSPEDSSIYLCSVEEVGSYGYTFGSGTRLTVV.

This clone came up many times. The V call is TRBV4-3, the J call TRBJ2-7, with a tentative D call TRBD1 (6 bases). CDR3 length: 14 amino acids. From germline, CDR1 is LGHNA and CDR2 YSLEER. V was shortened by 0 bases and J by 4 bases, with 10 bases between the two germline ends. CDR3 nucleotides: TGCGCCAGCAGCCAAGATGGGGGCCGGTACGAGCAGTACTTC. It translates to CASSQDGGRYEQYF.

The gene calls are TRBV30 and TRBJ2-1; D ambiguous. The germline gives CDR1 GTSNPN, CDR2 SVGIG (reference sequence). The CDR3 loop spans 12 amino acids. Trimming pared 0 bases from V and 5 bases from J, leaving 5 bases between. The CDR3 nucleotides read TGTGCCTGGAGTGTAACCGACAATGAGCAGTTCTTC. It encodes CAWSVTDNEQFF. Using reference TRBV30 and TRBJ2-1 for the parts outside the CDR3, the full variable domain is SQTIHQWPATLVQPVGSPLSLECTVEGTSNPNLYWYRQAAGRGLQLLFYSVGIGQISSEVPQNLSASRPQDRQFILSSKKLLLSDSGFYLCAWSVTDNEQFFGPGTRLTVL.

The V gene is TRBV29-1, the J gene TRBJ2-1; 9 bases match TRBD2. CDR3 length equals 16 residues. Germline lookup yields CDR1 SQVTM and CDR2 ANQGSEA. The J segment lost 1 base and the V segment lost 0 bases, leaving 4 bases of the junction unmatched. The CDR3 sequence is CSVEDRGLASYNEQFF. Here the CDR3 DNA reads TGCAGCGTTGAAGATCGGGGACTAGCTTCCTACAATGAGCAGTTCTTC.

The rearrangement links TRBV27 to TRBJ2-3; D might be TRBD2 (6 bases). Germline values: CDR1 MNHEY, CDR2 SMNVEV (reference sequence). The CDR3 has 11 residues. Deletions cut 8 bases from V and 8 bases from J, with 11 bases between. DNA of the CDR3: TGTGCCAGCTGGTCGGGGGTTACGCAGTATTTT. Translated: CASWSGVTQYF.

This clone is a singleton in its sample. V and J are TRBV27 and TRBJ2-5; 11 bases are a match to TRBD1. J gave up 5 bases and V 2 bases, and 4 bases lay outside the gene matches. The CDR3 consists of 15 residues. Germline values: CDR1 MNHEY, CDR2 SMNVEV (reference sequence). CDR3 amino acids: CASSLRTGGVETQYF. CDR3 nucleotide sequence: TGTGCCAGCAGTTTACGGACAGGGGGCGTGGAGACCCAGTACTTC.

The gene calls are TRBV29-1 and TRBJ2-1; D is unresolved. Germline CDR1 is SQVTM and CDR2 is ANQGSEA. The CDR3 loop spans 10 amino acids. V was cut by 5 bases and J by 7 bases, with 6 bases left in between. The CDR3 loop is CSVSGNEQFF. The CDR3, as DNA: TGCAGCGTTTCAGGTAATGAGCAGTTCTTC.

The J gene is TRBJ1-5, the V gene TRBV7-9; D is unresolved. There are 13 residues in the CDR3. Germline values: CDR1 SEHNR, CDR2 FQNEAQ (reference sequence). V was clipped by 5 bases and J by 3 bases, with 8 bases between them. The CDR3 loop reads CASSLGPNQPQHF. In DNA form, the CDR3 reads TGTGCCAGCAGCCTTGGACCCAATCAGCCCCAGCATTTT.

Here the CDR3 DNA reads TGCAGTGCTGATCAGGGTGACGAGCAGTACTTC. Its protein is CSADQGDEQYF. V gene TRBV20-1 combines with J gene TRBJ2-7; a weak D match, TRBD1 (5 bases). With 5 bases removed from V and 5 bases from J, the gap between germline ends came to 10 bases. The CDR3 covers 11 residues. Germline lookup yields CDR1 DFQATT and CDR2 SNEGSKA (reference sequence).

The chain recombines TRBV29-1 with TRBJ2-7; 8 bases map to TRBD2. The CDR3 consists of 18 residues. The germline CDR1 and CDR2 sequences are SQVTM and ANQGSEA. Losses at the gene ends were 2 bases for V and 1 base for J; bases not matched to a gene: 16. The CDR3 region is CSVELPGTSEVLSYEQYF. CDR3 DNA: TGCAGCGTTGAATTACCGGGGACTAGTGAGGTCCTATCCTACGAGCAGTACTTC.

The chain couples TRBV27 to TRBJ2-5, with 8 positions matching TRBD2. V lost 8 bases to trimming and J lost 5 bases; unmatched junction nucleotides: 10. Looked up from germline, CDR1 is MNHEY and CDR2 is SMNVEV (reference sequence). This CDR3 contains 14 residues. The CDR3: CASGRGAPRETQYF. Written as DNA, the CDR3 is TGTGCCAGCGGGCGGGGGGCCCCTAGGGAGACCCAGTACTTC.

The rearrangement links TRBV5-1 to TRBJ1-1, with D uncertain. There are 13 residues in the CDR3. CDR1 and CDR2 from the germline V gene are SGHRS and YFSETQ. V gave up 0 bases and J gave up 5 bases, with 8 bases separating them. For the CDR3, the DNA is TGCGCCAGCAGCTTGGCCACCCGAACTGAAGCTTTCTTT. Protein product: CASSLATRTEAFF.

This clone was detected only a few times. The chain combines TRBV30 with TRBJ2-6, with a possible D match to TRBD1 (6 bases). V was shortened by 1 base and J by 0 bases, with 10 bases between the two germline ends. The germline CDR1 and CDR2 sequences are GTSNPN and SVGIG (reference sequence). The CDR3 is 16 amino acids. The CDR3 loop is CAWSATGPSGANVLTF. The CDR3 DNA reads as TGTGCCTGGAGTGCCACAGGGCCCTCTGGGGCCAACGTCCTGACTTTC.

This rearrangement joins TRBV27 to TRBJ2-1; perhaps TRBD2 as D (6 bases). The V end was cut by 6 bases, the J end by 2 bases, with 17 bases between. Germline V gene lookup returns CDR1 MNHEY and CDR2 SMNVEV (reference sequence). The CDR3 totals 16 residues. CDR3 residues: CASSELLASPYNEQFF. CDR3 sequence (DNA): TGTGCCAGCAGCGAACTACTAGCTTCCCCCTACAATGAGCAGTTCTTC.

This chain links TRBV4-1 with TRBJ2-7, with D perhaps TRBD1 or TRBD2 (5 bases each). V was cut by 4 bases and J by 5 bases, with 21 bases left in between. CDR1 is MGHRA and CDR2 is YSYEKL in the germline V gene. The CDR3 runs 16 residues. CDR3 nucleotide sequence: TGCGCCAGCAGCCCACTAGACCTTCTAGGGGTGCACGAGCAGTACTTC. Translation: CASSPLDLLGVHEQYF.

The chain joins TRBV29-1 to TRBJ2-7, with D hard to call. CDR1 is SQVTM, CDR2 ANQGSEA, per germline. The CDR3 runs to 12 residues. V was cut by 4 bases and J by 3 bases, with 10 bases left in between. CDR3 DNA sequence: TGCAGCGTTGCAGGTTCCTACTACGAGCAGTACTTC. Translation: CSVAGSYYEQYF.

The rearrangement uses TRBV4-3 and TRBJ2-7; 8 nucleotides match TRBD2. V was pared by 0 bases and J by 3 bases, with 4 bases of the junction left unmatched. Germline V gene data show CDR1 as LGHNA and CDR2 as YSLEER. CDR3 size: 15 residues. DNA for the CDR3: TGCGCCAGCAGCCAAGAGGGACTAGGGGACTACGAGCAGTACTTC. It specifies CASSQEGLGDYEQYF.